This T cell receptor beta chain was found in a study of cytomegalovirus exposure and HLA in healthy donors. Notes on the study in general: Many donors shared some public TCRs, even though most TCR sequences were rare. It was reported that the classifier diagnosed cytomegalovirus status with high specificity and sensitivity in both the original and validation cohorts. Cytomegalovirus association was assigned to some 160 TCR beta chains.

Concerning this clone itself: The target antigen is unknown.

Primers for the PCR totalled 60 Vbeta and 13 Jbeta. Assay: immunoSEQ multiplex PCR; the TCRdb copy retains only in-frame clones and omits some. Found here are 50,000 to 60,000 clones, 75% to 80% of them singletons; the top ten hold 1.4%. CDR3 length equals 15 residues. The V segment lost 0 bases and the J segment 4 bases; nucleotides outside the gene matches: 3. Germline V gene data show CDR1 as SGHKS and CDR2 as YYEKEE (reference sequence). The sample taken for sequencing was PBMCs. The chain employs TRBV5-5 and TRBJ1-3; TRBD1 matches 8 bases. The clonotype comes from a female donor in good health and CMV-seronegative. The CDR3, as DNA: TGTGCCAGCAGCTTGGTCCAGGGGGCGGGAAACACCATATATTTT. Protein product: CASSLVQGAGNTIYF.